The text below deals with one T cell receptor (beta chain). Its antigen is as yet unknown. This sample stems from a study of graft-versus-host responses after intestinal transplantation. Germline V gives CDR1 SGHDT, CDR2 YYEEEE. The CDR3 consists of 15 residues. Trimming pared 0 bases from V and 0 bases from J, leaving 10 bases between. Study conclusions and caveats: GvH clones turned up in recipient marrow; some had shown up first in ileum or blood.

Profiled with immunoSEQ multiplex PCR; TCRdb holds only in-frame clones, not every one. Of nearly 95,000 clones listed, about 93% are singletons. The receptor comes from a human donor who received an intestinal transplant. The sequenced sample was unstimulated CD8+ T cells sorted from spleen or lymph node cells, obtained before intestinal transplant. The V call is TRBV5-6, the J call TRBJ2-7; D might be TRBD2 (5 bases). The CDR3 nucleotides are TGTGCCAGCAGCTTGGACAGACTAAGCTCCTACGAGCAGTACTTC. Protein sequence: CASSLDRLSSYEQYF.